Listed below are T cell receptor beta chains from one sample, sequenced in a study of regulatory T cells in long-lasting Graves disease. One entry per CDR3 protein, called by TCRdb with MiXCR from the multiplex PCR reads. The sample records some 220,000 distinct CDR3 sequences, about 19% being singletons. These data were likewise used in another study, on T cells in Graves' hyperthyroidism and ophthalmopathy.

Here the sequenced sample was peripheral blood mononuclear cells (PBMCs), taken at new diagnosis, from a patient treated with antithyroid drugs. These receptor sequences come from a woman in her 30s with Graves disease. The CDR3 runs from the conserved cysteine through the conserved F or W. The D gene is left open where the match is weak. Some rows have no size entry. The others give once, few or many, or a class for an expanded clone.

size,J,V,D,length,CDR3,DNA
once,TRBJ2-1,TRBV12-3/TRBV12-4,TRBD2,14,CASSQSGSNNEQFF,TGTGCCAGCAGCCAAAGCGGGAGCAACAATGAGCAGTTCTTC
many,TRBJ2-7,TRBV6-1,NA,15,CASREDRVAVYEQYF,TGTGCCAGCAGAGAAGACAGGGTAGCGGTCTACGAGCAGTACTTC
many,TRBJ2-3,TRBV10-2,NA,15,CASSEAQRGTDTQYF,TGCGCCAGCAGTGAGGCCCAAAGAGGGACAGATACGCAGTATTTT
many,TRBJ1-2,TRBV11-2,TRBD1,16,CASSLGGDRPNYGYTF,TGTGCCAGCAGCTTAGGGGGGGACAGACCTAACTATGGCTACACCTTC
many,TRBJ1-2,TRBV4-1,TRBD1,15,CASSQEGTGYYGYTF,TGCGCCAGCAGCCAAGAAGGGACAGGGTACTATGGCTACACCTTC
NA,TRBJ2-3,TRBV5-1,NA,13,CASTQGSTDTQYF,TGCGCCAGCACGCAGGGGAGCACAGATACGCAGTATTTT
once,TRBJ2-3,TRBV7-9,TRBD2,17,CASSLELIAGYTDTQYF,TGTGCCAGCAGCTTAGAGTTGATAGCGGGTTACACAGATACGCAGTATTTT
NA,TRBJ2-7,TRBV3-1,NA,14,CASSQDQGPYEQYF,TGTGCCAGCAGCCAAGATCAGGGTCCCTACGAGCAGTACTTC
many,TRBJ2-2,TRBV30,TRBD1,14,CAAPDRPNTGELFF,TGTGCCGCCCCGGACAGGCCGAACACCGGGGAGCTGTTTTTT
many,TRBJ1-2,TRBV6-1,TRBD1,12,CASSQGDYGYTF,TGTGCCAGCAGTCAGGGGGACTATGGCTACACCTTC